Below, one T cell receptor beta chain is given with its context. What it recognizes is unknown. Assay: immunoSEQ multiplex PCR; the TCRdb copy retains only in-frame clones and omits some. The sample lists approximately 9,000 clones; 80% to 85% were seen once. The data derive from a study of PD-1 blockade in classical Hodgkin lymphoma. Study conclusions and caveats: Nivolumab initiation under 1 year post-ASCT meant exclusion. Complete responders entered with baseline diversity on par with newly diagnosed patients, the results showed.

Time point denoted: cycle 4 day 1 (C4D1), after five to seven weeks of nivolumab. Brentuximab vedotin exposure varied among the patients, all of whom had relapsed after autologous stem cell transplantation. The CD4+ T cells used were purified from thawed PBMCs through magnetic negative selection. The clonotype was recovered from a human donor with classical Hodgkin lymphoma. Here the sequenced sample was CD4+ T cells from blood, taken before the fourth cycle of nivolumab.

The CDR3 loop reads CASSQRHQGRDTEAFF. The CDR3 DNA sequence: TGCGCCAGCAGCCAGAGACATCAGGGGCGAGACACTGAAGCTTTCTTT. The V gene is TRBV4-3, the J gene TRBJ1-1, with D perhaps TRBD1 (6 bases). The CDR3 totals 16 residues. V was pared by 3 bases and J by 3 bases, with 17 bases between. CDR1 is LGHNA, CDR2 YSLEER, per germline.